These 24 T cell receptor beta chains share one sample of origin, sequenced in a study of cytomegalovirus exposure and HLA in healthy donors. 13 Jbeta primers and 60 Vbeta primers were used for the PCR. Measured with immunoSEQ multiplex PCR; TCRdb has only the in-frame clones, and not every one. The sample data list about 200,000 clones. The sequencing input was PBMCs. The origin of the receptors is a man in his thirties or forties in good health and CMV-seronegative.

The J gene is TRBJ1-2, the V gene TRBV29-1; TRBD1 agrees at 9 bases. Trimming removed 2 bases from V and 1 base from J; junction bases left unmatched: 5. Germline CDR1 SQVTM, CDR2 ANQGSEA. The CDR3 sequence is 15 residues long. As DNA, the CDR3 is TGCAGCGTTGAATGGGGACAGGGTTATAACTATGGCTACACCTTC. This encodes CSVEWGQGYNYGYTF.

The chain couples TRBV5-1 to TRBJ2-1; 7 bases fit TRBD1. The V and J ends lost 1 base and 5 bases, in that order; junction bases with no gene match: 3. Germline CDR1 reads SGHRS; CDR2 reads YFSETQ. This CDR3 has 14 residues. The CDR3 DNA follows: TGCGCCAGCAGCTTGACAGGGGCTAACAATGAGCAGTTCTTC. This codes for CASSLTGANNEQFF.

The V call is TRBV11-2, the J call TRBJ2-3; possible D gene TRBD1, 7 bases. The CDR3 is 16 residues long. Between the trimmed V and J ends, which lost 3 bases and 6 bases, there was a span of 19 bases. CDR1 and CDR2 (germline): SGHAT, FQNNGV. CDR3 DNA: TGTGCCAGCAGCTTGCAGGGGGGAGCGGTCACGGATACGCAGTATTTT. Protein product: CASSLQGGAVTDTQYF.

CDR3 DNA sequence: TGTGCCAGCAGCCGGGACAGGGCCTACGAGCAGTACTTC. Its protein is CASSRDRAYEQYF. The rearrangement uses TRBV6-1 and TRBJ2-7; 9 bases agree with TRBD1. V lost 6 bases to trimming and J lost 2 bases; unmatched junction nucleotides: 2. This CDR3 contains 13 residues. From germline, CDR1 is MNHNS and CDR2 SASEGT.

The chain recombines TRBV28 with TRBJ2-2; D remains ambiguous. V was clipped by 8 bases and J by 4 bases, with 11 bases between them. The germline V gene encodes CDR1 MDHEN and CDR2 SYDVKM. The CDR3 has 13 amino acids. CDR3 sequence reads: CASHRQVTGELFF. In nucleotides, the CDR3 is TGTGCCAGCCACCGACAAGTCACCGGGGAGCTGTTTTTT.

V usage is TRBV6-5 and J usage is TRBJ2-7, with D perhaps matching TRBD1 (5 bases). Germline V lookup: CDR1 MNHEY, CDR2 SVGAGI. The CDR3 covers 15 residues. Trimming took off 0 bases at V and 0 bases at J, with 9 bases between the two ends. The CDR3 DNA reads as TGTGCCAGCAGTTACTCACAGGCGAGCTCCTACGAGCAGTACTTC. It encodes CASSYSQASSYEQYF.

The chain combines TRBV6-6 with TRBJ2-5; 7 nucleotides align to TRBD1. With the DNA end fitting TRBJ2-7 better, the J assignment may be wrong. CDR1 and CDR2 (germline): MNHNY, SVGAGI (reference sequence). This CDR3 contains 15 residues. CDR3 sequence (DNA): TGTGCCAGCAGTTACTCCGGGACAGCAGCCTACGAGCAGTACTTC. It translates to CASSYSGTAAYEQYF.

J is TRBJ1-3 and V is TRBV5-1; 7 bases are a match to TRBD1. The CDR3 runs 17 residues. V shed 4 bases, J shed 0 bases, and the junction held 10 bases outside the gene matches. Germline assignment: CDR1 SGHRS and CDR2 YFSETQ. In DNA form, the CDR3 reads TGCGCCAGCAGCGGAAGTCCGGGACAGAGCTCTGGAAACACCATATATTTT. Protein sequence: CASSGSPGQSSGNTIYF.

Written as DNA, the CDR3 is TGTGCCAGCCTTACCGGGACTAGCGCCCCCGGGGAGCTGTTTTTT. Translation gives CASLTGTSAPGELFF. The genes are TRBV28 and TRBJ2-2, with 10 positions matching TRBD2. The CDR3 spans 15 residues. Trimming removed 8 bases from V and 6 bases from J; junction bases left unmatched: 9. Germline V lookup: CDR1 MDHEN, CDR2 SYDVKM.

V usage is TRBV6-1 and J usage is TRBJ2-7; 8 bases are a match to TRBD1. Per germline, CDR1 MNHNS and CDR2 SASEGT. The CDR3 length is 13 residues. V shed 7 bases, J shed 4 bases, and the junction held 6 bases outside the gene matches. The CDR3 spells CASTLDRDYEQYF. The CDR3, as DNA: TGTGCCAGCACTTTGGACAGGGATTACGAGCAGTACTTC.

The chain combines TRBV27 with TRBJ2-1; TRBD2 aligns across 10 bases. J gave up 4 bases and V 3 bases, and 3 bases lay outside the gene matches. The germline V gene encodes CDR1 MNHEY and CDR2 SMNVEV (reference sequence). The CDR3 runs to 15 residues. CDR3 in amino acids: CASSFVAGGYNEQFF. The CDR3 DNA sequence: TGTGCCAGCAGTTTTGTAGCGGGAGGTTACAATGAGCAGTTCTTC.

The genes are TRBV23-1 and TRBJ1-5, with D hard to call. TRBV23-1 is identified as an open reading frame with a role that is uncertain. This CDR3 is built from 11 residues. Trimming took 8 bases from V and 6 from J, leaving 8 bases between them. The CDR3 DNA sequence: TGCGCCAGCCCAGGCACTCAGCCCCAGCATTTT. Protein sequence: CASPGTQPQHF.

V gene TRBV5-1 combines with J gene TRBJ2-3, with D possibly TRBD2 on 6 matching bases. Germline CDR1 reads SGHRS; CDR2 reads YFSETQ. V dropped 5 bases and J dropped 2 bases, with 15 bases sitting between them. The CDR3 sequence is 15 residues long. Here the CDR3 DNA reads TGCGCCAGCAGTACGGGACTGAGAATCACAGATACGCAGTATTTT. Its protein is CASSTGLRITDTQYF.

The chain joins TRBV30 to TRBJ2-1; 8 bases match TRBD2. The CDR3 has 16 amino acids. Per germline, CDR1 GTSNPN and CDR2 SVGIG (reference sequence). J was trimmed by 0 bases and V by 0 bases; bases with no gene match: 4. The CDR3 nucleotides read TGTGCCTGGAGTGTCGGGGGGGCGAGCTCCTACAATGAGCAGTTCTTC. The encoded protein is CAWSVGGASSYNEQFF. The whole variable domain, filled in from reference TRBV30 and TRBJ2-1, reads SQTIHQWPATLVQPVGSPLSLECTVEGTSNPNLYWYRQAAGRGLQLLFYSVGIGQISSEVPQNLSASRPQDRQFILSSKKLLLSDSGFYLCAWSVGGASSYNEQFFGPGTRLTVL.

The chain uses TRBV27 and TRBJ2-2, with D possibly matching TRBD2 (6 bases). The CDR3 extends over 15 amino acids. The germline CDR1 and CDR2 sequences are MNHEY and SMNVEV (reference sequence). V lost 3 bases and J lost 2, with 10 bases in between. The CDR3 protein is CASSFLAGNTGELFF. The CDR3 DNA reads TGTGCCAGCAGTTTCTTGGCGGGAAACACCGGGGAGCTGTTTTTT.

V usage is TRBV18 and J usage is TRBJ2-7, with TRBD2 matching 7 bases. Germline V gene sequence: CDR1 KGHSH, CDR2 LQKENI. The ends lost 3 bases at V and 5 bases at J; junction bases unmatched: 10. The CDR3 runs 15 residues. CDR3 in DNA: TGTGCCAGCTCACCTCTCTGGCTAGCGGTCGACGAGCAGTACTTC. Amino acids: CASSPLWLAVDEQYF.

The chain combines TRBV29-1 with TRBJ2-7; 7 nucleotides match TRBD1. Looked up from germline, CDR1 is SQVTM and CDR2 is ANQGSEA. This CDR3 has 13 amino acids. The trim removed 6 bases at V and 4 bases at J, leaving 9 bases unmatched. The CDR3 sequence: CSVVPGQSYEQYF. CDR3 coding DNA: TGCAGCGTGGTTCCGGGACAGAGTTACGAGCAGTACTTC.

The chain uses TRBV27 and TRBJ2-7; 10 bases match TRBD2. V gave up 3 bases and J gave up 4 bases; unmatched junction bases: 9. This CDR3 has 16 residues. Germline lookup yields CDR1 MNHEY and CDR2 SMNVEV (reference sequence). For the CDR3, the DNA is TGTGCCAGCAGTTTGTTCCCTAGCGGGAGTGTTTACGAGCAGTACTTC. This encodes CASSLFPSGSVYEQYF.

The chain recombines TRBV10-3 with TRBJ1-5; D ambiguous. Per the germline V gene, CDR1 is ENHRY and CDR2 is SYGVKD. The CDR3 is 13 residues long. Trimming left V 6 bases short and J 2 bases short, with 8 bases between. The CDR3 coding sequence is TGTGCCATCAGGAGGGAGGGCAATCAGCCCCAGCATTTT. Residues: CAIRREGNQPQHF.

The chain combines TRBV4-1 with TRBJ2-5; no clear D. The CDR3 is 14 residues long. Trimming pared 1 base from V and 5 bases from J, leaving 11 bases between. Germline lookup yields CDR1 MGHRA and CDR2 YSYEKL. CDR3 sequence reads: CASSQGTAGETQYF. CDR3 DNA sequence: TGCGCCAGCAGCCAAGGTACAGCTGGGGAGACCCAGTACTTC.

J is TRBJ2-1 and V is TRBV7-6; TRBD2 matches 10 bases. CDR1 is SGHVS, CDR2 FNYEAQ, per germline. V trimming: 5 bases; J trimming: 10 bases; junction bases outside the gene matches: 14. This CDR3 is 16 amino acids long. The CDR3 nucleotides are TGTGCCAGCAGCCCGAACCAAGCGGGAGGGCCCTGGGAGCAGTTCTTC. Translated, it gives CASSPNQAGGPWEQFF.

This rearrangement joins TRBV11-2 to TRBJ1-6; 8 nucleotides match TRBD1. Trimming at V came to 5 bases and at J to 13 bases, leaving 13 bases not matched to a gene. The CDR3 covers 15 residues. The V gene's germline CDR1 is SGHAT and CDR2 FQNNGV. The CDR3 loop is CASSPGAGGPRPLHF. The CDR3 DNA reads as TGTGCCAGCAGCCCGGGGGCAGGGGGCCCGCGTCCCCTCCACTTT.

The CDR3 protein is CASSQAGYDEQYF. The CDR3 nucleotides read TGCGCCAGCAGCCAGGCAGGGTACGACGAGCAGTACTTC. The chain couples TRBV10-1 to TRBJ2-7; maybe TRBD1 (5 bases). Germline CDR1 WNHNN, CDR2 SYGVQD (reference sequence). Trimming removed 6 bases from V and 5 bases from J, with 14 bases in between. The CDR3 extends over 13 amino acids.

J is TRBJ2-3 and V is TRBV5-8; TRBD2 matches 9 bases. The ends lost 0 bases at V and 2 bases at J; junction bases unmatched: 7. CDR1 is SGHTS and CDR2 is YDEGEE in the germline V gene. The CDR3 sequence is 17 residues long. The CDR3 nucleotides are TGTGCCAGCAGCTTGGCGGCAGCGGGAGGCACCACAGATACGCAGTATTTT. Protein product: CASSLAAAGGTTDTQYF.